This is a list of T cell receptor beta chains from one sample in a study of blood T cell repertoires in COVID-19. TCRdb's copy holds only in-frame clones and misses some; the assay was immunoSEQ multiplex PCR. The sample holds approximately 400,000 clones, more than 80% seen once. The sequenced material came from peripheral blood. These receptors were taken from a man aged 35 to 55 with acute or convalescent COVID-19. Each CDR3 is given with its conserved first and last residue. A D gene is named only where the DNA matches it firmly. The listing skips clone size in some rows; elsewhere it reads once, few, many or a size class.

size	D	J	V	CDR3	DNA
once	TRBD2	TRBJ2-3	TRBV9	CASSVGGTSEESTDTQYF	TGTGCCAGCAGCGTAGGGGGGACTAGCGAAGAAAGCACAGATACGCAGTATTTT
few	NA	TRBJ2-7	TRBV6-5	CASSRNYEQYF	TGTGCCAGCAGCAGAAACTACGAGCAGTACTTC
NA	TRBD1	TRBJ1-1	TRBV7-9	CASSLAATGVNTEAFF	TGTGCCAGCAGCTTAGCAGCGACAGGGGTAAACACTGAAGCTTTCTTT
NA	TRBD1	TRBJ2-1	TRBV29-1	CSVLKQGAHEQFF	TGCAGCGTCCTAAAACAGGGGGCGCATGAGCAGTTCTTC
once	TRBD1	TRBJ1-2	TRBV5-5	CASSQDRGYGYTF	TGTGCCAGCAGCCAGGACAGGGGGTATGGCTACACCTTC
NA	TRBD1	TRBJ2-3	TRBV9	CASSTRDRGYTDTQYF	TGTGCCAGCAGCACCCGGGACAGGGGGTACACAGATACGCAGTATTTT
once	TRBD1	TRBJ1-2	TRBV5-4	CASSPGTGRGTDYGYTF	TGTGCCAGCAGCCCCGGGACAGGGCGGGGTACTGACTATGGCTACACCTTC
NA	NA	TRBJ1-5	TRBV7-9	CASSSQVGGLEGNQPQHF	TGTGCCAGCAGCTCTCAAGTAGGCGGATTGGAGGGCAATCAGCCCCAGCATTTT
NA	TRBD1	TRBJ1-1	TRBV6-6	CASSYSLAAGGFEAFF	TGTGCCAGCAGTTACAGTTTAGCGGCAGGGGGCTTTGAAGCTTTCTTT
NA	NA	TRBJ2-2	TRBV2	CASSTGTDLSTGELFF	TGTGCCAGCAGCACAGGGACCGACCTCTCAACCGGGGAGCTGTTTTTT
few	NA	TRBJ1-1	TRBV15	CATSRDNRGSTEAFF	TGTGCCACCAGCAGAGATAATAGGGGGTCGACTGAAGCTTTCTTT
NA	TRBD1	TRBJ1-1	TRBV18	CASSQGTGGDEAFF	TGTGCCAGCTCTCAGGGGACAGGGGGAGATGAAGCTTTCTTT
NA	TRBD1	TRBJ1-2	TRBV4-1	CASSQVRDSWYGYTF	TGCGCCAGCAGCCAAGTTCGGGACAGTTGGTATGGCTACACCTTC
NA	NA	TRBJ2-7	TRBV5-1	CASSETGSYEQYF	TGCGCCAGCAGCGAAACTGGTTCCTACGAGCAGTACTTC
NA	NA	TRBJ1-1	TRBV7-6	CASSLEAPLGSLATEAFF	TGTGCCAGCAGCTTAGAAGCCCCCCTCGGGTCCCTAGCCACTGAAGCTTTCTTT
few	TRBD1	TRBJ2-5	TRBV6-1	CASSEDGGTGGETQYF	TGTGCCAGCAGTGAAGACGGCGGGACAGGAGGCGAGACCCAGTACTTC
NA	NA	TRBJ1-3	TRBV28	CASNRGKSSGNTIYF	TGTGCCAGCAACCGAGGCAAGTCCTCTGGAAACACCATATATTTT
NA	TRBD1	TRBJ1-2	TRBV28	CASSMDRGRAYGYTF	TGTGCCAGCAGTATGGACAGGGGGCGGGCCTATGGCTACACCTTC
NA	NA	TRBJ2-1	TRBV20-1	CSASQDPAGGQFF	TGCAGTGCTAGTCAAGACCCTGCCGGGGGTCAGTTCTTC
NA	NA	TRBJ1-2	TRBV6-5	CASSYSSTRELNF	TGTGCCAGCAGTTACTCGAGTACCCGGGAACTCAACTTC